In its sample, the clone carrying this TCR beta chain was seen many times. These data belong to a study of breast tumors, draining lymph nodes, adjacent tissues. Per germline, CDR1 DFQATT and CDR2 SNEGSKA (reference sequence). This CDR3 contains 17 residues. The V segment lost 0 bases and the J segment 7 bases; nucleotides outside the gene matches: 14. The lymph nodes were axillary draining lymph nodes from breast cancer patients. TCRdb independently ran MiXCR on the multiplex PCR reads; one entry per CDR3 protein. The profile shows about 100,000 distinct CDR3 sequences, around 20% of them singletons.

Sequenced input: axillary lymph node tissue. The TCR was taken from a female donor with breast cancer. Some clones in this sample may be carry-over from other donors' samples. This sequence joins TRBV20-1 and TRBJ2-2; 7 bases are a match to TRBD2. CDR3 in DNA: TGCAGTGCTAGAGATCTCAAAGCGGGACGACCAAGCGGGGAGCTGTTTTTT. This sequence encodes CSARDLKAGRPSGELFF.